This TCR beta chain was obtained from a study of blood T cell repertoires in COVID-19. In germline, CDR1 is SEHNR, CDR2 FQNEAQ (reference sequence). The CDR3 has 14 amino acids. With V trimmed by 2 bases and J by 5 bases, 5 bases remained unmatched. The table came from immunoSEQ multiplex PCR; TCRdb's copy has only in-frame clones and leaves some out. The data show about 140,000 clones, 70% to 90% seen once. The origin of this receptor is a human donor with acute or convalescent COVID-19. The donor label of this sample is uncertain. The material sequenced was peripheral blood. The V and J genes are TRBV7-9 and TRBJ1-1; 7 bases match TRBD1. The DNA of the CDR3 is TGTGCCAGCAGCTTACAGGGGGGTCAGACTGAAGCTTTCTTT. It is translated as CASSLQGGQTEAFF.